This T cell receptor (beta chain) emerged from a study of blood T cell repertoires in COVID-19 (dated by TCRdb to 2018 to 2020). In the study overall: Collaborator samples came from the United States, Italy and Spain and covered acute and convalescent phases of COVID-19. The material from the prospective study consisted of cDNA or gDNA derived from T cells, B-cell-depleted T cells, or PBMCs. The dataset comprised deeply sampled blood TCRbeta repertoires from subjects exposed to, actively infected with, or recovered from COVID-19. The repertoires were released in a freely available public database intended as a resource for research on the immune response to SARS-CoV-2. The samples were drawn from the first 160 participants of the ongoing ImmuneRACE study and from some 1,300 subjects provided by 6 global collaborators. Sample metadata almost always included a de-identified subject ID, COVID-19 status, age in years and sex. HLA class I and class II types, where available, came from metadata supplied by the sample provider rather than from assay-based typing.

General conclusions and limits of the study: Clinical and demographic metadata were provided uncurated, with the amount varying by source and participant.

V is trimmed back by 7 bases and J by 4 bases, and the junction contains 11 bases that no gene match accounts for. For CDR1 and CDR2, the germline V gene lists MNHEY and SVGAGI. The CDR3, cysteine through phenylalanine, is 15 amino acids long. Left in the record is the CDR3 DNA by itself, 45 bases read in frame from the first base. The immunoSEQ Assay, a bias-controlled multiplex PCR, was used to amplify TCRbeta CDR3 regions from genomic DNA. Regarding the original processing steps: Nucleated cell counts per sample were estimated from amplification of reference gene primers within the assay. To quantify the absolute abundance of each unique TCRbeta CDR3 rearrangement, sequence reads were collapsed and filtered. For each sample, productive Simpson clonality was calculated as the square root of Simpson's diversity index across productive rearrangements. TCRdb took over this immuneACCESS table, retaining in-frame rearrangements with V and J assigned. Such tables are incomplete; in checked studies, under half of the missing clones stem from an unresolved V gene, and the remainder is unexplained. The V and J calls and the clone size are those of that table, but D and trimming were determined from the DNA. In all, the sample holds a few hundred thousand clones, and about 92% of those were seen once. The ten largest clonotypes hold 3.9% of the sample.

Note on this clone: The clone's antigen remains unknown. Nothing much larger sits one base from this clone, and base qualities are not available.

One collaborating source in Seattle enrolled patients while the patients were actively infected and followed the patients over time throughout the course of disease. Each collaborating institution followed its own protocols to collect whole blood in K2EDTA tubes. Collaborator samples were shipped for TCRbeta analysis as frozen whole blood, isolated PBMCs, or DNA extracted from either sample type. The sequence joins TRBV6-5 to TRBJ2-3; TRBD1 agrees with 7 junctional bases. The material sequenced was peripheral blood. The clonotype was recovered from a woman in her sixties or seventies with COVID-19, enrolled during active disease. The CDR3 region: CASKTRDRTPDTQYF. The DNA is TGTGCCAGCAAGACCCGGGACAGAACCCCAGATACGCAGTATTTT.